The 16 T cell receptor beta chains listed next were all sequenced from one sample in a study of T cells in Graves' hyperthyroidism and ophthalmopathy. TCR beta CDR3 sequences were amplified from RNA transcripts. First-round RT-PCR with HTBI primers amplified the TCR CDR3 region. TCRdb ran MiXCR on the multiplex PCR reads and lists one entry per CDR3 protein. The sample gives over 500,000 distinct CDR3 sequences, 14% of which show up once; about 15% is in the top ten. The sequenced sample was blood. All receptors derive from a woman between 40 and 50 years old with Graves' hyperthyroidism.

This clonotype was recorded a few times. DNA of the CDR3: TGTGCCTGGAGTGGGACCTTACAAGAGACCCAGTACTTC. Amino acids: CAWSGTLQETQYF. The chain is built from TRBV30 and TRBJ2-5; D unclear. V shed 1 base and J shed 2 bases, with 8 bases lying between them. Germline V gene sequence: CDR1 GTSNPN, CDR2 SVGIG (reference sequence). The CDR3 has 13 amino acids.

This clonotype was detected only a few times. CDR3 in DNA: TGCGCCAGCAGTTGGACGGCCGGGGATGAAAAACTGTTTTTT. Its translation: CASSWTAGDEKLFF. V and J are TRBV10-2 and TRBJ1-4; D is unclear. The V gene's germline CDR1 is WSHSY and CDR2 SAAADI. The CDR3 is 14 amino acids. Trimming pared 5 bases from V and 6 bases from J, leaving 13 bases between.

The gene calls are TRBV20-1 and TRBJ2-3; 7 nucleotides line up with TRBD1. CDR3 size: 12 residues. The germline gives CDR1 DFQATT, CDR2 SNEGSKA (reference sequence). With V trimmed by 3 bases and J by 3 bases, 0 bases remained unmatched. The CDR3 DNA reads TGCAGTGCTAGGGGACAGACAGATACGCAGTATTTT. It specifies CSARGQTDTQYF.

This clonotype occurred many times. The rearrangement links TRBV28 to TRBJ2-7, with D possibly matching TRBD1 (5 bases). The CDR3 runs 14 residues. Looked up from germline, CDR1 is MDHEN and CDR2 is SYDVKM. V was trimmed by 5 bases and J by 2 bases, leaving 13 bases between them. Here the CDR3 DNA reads TGTGCCAGCAGTGACCGGACATCACCCTACGAGCAGTACTTC. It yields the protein CASSDRTSPYEQYF.

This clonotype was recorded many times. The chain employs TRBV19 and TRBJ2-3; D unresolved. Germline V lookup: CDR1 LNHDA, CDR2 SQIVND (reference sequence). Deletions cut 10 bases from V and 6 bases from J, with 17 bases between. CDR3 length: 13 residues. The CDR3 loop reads CAIGRNLRDTQYF. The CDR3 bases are TGTGCCATCGGACGGAACCTCAGGGATACGCAGTATTTT.

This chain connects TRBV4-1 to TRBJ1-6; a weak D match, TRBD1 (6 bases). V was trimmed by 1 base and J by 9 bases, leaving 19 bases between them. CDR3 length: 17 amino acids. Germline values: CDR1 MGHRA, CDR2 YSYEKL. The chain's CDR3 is CASSQGGGNRDASPLHF. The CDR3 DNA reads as TGCGCCAGCAGCCAAGGGGGTGGAAACAGGGACGCTTCACCCCTCCACTTT.

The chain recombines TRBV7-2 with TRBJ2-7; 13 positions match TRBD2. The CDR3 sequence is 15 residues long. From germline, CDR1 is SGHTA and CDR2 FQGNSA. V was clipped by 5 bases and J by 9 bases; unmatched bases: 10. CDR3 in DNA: TGTGCCAGCAGCACAACGGGACTAGCGGGAACGGGGCAGTACTTC. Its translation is CASSTTGLAGTGQYF.

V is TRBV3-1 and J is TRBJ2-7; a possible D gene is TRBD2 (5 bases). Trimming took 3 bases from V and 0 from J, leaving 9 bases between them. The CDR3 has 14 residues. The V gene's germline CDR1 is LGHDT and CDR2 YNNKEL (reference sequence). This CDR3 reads CASSHPAVSYEQYF. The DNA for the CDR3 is TGTGCCAGCAGCCACCCAGCGGTCTCCTACGAGCAGTACTTC.

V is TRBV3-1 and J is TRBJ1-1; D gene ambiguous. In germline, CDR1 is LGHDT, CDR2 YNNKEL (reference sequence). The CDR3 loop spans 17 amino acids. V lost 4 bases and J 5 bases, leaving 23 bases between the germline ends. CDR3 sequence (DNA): TGTGCCAGCAGCCCCGAACGAAGGAGGATGACGGGGACTGAAGCTTTCTTT. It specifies CASSPERRRMTGTEAFF. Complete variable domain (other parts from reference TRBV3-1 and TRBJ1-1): DTAVSQTPKYLVTQMGNDKSIKCEQNLGHDTMYWYKQDSKKFLKIMFSYNNKELIINETVPNRFSPKSPDKAHLNLHINSLELGDSAVYFCASSPERRRMTGTEAFFGQGTRLTVV.

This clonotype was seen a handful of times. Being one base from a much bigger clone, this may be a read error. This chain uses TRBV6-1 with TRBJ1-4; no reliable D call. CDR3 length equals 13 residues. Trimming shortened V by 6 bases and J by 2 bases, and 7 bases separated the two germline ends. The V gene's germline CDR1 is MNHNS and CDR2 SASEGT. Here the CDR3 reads CASSTGTNEKLFF. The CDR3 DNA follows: TGTGCCAGCAGCACGGGGACTAATGAAAAACTGTTTTTT.

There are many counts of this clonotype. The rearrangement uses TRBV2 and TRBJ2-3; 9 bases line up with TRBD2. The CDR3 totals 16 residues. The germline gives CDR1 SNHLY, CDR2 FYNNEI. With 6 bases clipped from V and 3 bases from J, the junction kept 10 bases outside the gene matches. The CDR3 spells CASREGLAPETDTQYF. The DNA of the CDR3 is TGTGCCAGCAGGGAGGGACTAGCTCCCGAAACAGATACGCAGTATTTT.

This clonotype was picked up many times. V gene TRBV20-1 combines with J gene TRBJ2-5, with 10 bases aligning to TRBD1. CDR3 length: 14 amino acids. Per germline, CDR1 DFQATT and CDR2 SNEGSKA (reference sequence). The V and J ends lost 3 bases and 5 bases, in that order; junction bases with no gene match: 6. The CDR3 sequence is CSASGTGEVETQYF. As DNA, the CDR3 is TGCAGTGCTAGTGGGACAGGGGAGGTCGAGACCCAGTACTTC.

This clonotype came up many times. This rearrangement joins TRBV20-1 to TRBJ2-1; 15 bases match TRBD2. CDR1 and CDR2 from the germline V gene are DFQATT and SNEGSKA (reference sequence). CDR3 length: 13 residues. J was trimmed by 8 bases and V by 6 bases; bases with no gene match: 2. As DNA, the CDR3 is TGCAGTGCCGGGACTAGCGGGAGGTATGAGCAGTTCTTC. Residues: CSAGTSGRYEQFF.

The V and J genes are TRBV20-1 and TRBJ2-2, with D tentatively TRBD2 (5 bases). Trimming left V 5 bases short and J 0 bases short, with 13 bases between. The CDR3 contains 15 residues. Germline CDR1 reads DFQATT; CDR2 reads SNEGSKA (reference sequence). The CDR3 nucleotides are TGCAGTGCTGGGAGCGCCGCTGCGAACACCGGGGAGCTGTTTTTT. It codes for CSAGSAAANTGELFF.

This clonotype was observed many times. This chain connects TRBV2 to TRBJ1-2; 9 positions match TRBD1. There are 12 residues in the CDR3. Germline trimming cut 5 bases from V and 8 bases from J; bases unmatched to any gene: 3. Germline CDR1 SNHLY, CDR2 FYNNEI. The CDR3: CASSYRGPGYTF. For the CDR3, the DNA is TGTGCCAGCAGTTACAGGGGGCCCGGCTACACCTTC.

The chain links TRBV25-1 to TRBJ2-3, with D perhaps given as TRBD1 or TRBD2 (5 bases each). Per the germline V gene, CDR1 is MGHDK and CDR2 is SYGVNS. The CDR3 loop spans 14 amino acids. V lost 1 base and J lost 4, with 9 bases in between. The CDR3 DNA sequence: TGTGCCAGCAGTGAATCCGGGACCGCAGATACGCAGTATTTT. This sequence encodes CASSESGTADTQYF.